The rows below give T cell receptor beta chains drawn from one sample of a study of T cell repertoires in cytomegalovirus infection. TCRdb independently ran MiXCR on the reads; one entry per CDR3 protein. The table records hundreds of thousands of distinct CDR3 sequences, around 11% of them present only once. Material for sequencing was PBMCs. Source of these receptors: a human donor in good health (CMV status not recorded). Some clones in this sample may be carry-over from other donors' samples. The CDR3 runs from the conserved cysteine through the conserved F or W. A D gene is named only where the DNA matches it firmly. A clone size is listed for some rows: how often the clone was seen (once, few, many), or a class if it is expanded.

v_call	d_call	j_call	clone_size	cdr3_aa	cdr3_nt
TRBV19	-	TRBJ2-7	many	CASSMEQFYEQYF	TGTGCCAGTAGTATGGAACAGTTCTACGAGCAGTACTTC
TRBV20-1	-	TRBJ1-1	many	CSASPEYRNTEAFF	TGCAGTGCTAGTCCAGAATATCGGAACACTGAAGCTTTCTTT
TRBV19	-	TRBJ1-2	many	CASSSRTVTYYGYTF	TGTGCCAGTAGTTCCAGGACAGTGACCTACTATGGCTACACCTTC
TRBV12-3/TRBV12-4	-	TRBJ1-1	few	CASSFRTGLAEAFF	TGTGCCAGCAGTTTCCGTACAGGGTTGGCTGAAGCTTTCTTT
TRBV28	TRBD2	TRBJ2-7	-	CASSLSVAGASYEQYF	TGTGCCAGCAGTTTATCGGTAGCGGGGGCCTCCTACGAGCAGTACTTC
TRBV4-1	-	TRBJ1-1	many	CASSQDVRGTEAFF	TGCGCCAGCAGCCAAGATGTCCGAGGCACTGAAGCTTTCTTT
TRBV7-9	-	TRBJ1-2	many	CASSPPVGAYGYTF	TGTGCCAGCAGCCCCCCCGTCGGTGCCTATGGCTACACCTTC
TRBV28	TRBD2	TRBJ2-7	many	CASRVSLAGGYGQYF	TGTGCCAGCAGAGTATCACTAGCGGGAGGCTATGGGCAGTACTTC
TRBV12-3/TRBV12-4	TRBD2	TRBJ2-3	many	CASSTGTSRTDTQYF	TGTGCCAGCAGTACCGGGACTAGTCGCACAGATACGCAGTATTTT
TRBV19	-	TRBJ2-4	few	CASTPRGGSKNIQYF	TGTGCCAGTACCCCTCGCGGAGGTTCCAAAAACATTCAGTACTTC
TRBV7-2	TRBD1	TRBJ1-5	many	CASSLAQGARQPQHF	TGTGCCAGCAGCTTAGCTCAGGGGGCCAGGCAGCCCCAGCATTTT
TRBV7-9	TRBD2	TRBJ2-7	few	CASSPTSGYSYEQYF	TGTGCCAGCAGCCCAACTAGCGGATACTCCTACGAGCAGTACTTC
TRBV7-3	TRBD1	TRBJ1-1	many	CASSIGQGSVTEAFF	TGTGCCAGCAGCATAGGACAGGGAAGTGTCACTGAAGCTTTCTTT
TRBV29-1	-	TRBJ1-1	-	CSVAPENGAFF	TGCAGCGTGGCCCCCGAAAATGGAGCTTTCTTT
TRBV7-9	-	TRBJ1-1	-	CASRGPVEAFF	TGTGCCAGCAGGGGTCCGGTCGAAGCTTTCTTT
TRBV4-2	-	TRBJ1-4	many	CASSPPQAEKLFF	TGTGCCAGCAGCCCACCACAGGCTGAAAAACTGTTTTTT
TRBV29-1	-	TRBJ2-7	many	CSVSHLGNSYEQYF	TGCAGCGTCTCTCACCTGGGCAATTCCTACGAGCAGTACTTC
TRBV4-1	-	TRBJ1-2	many	CASSQERQGYGYTF	TGCGCCAGCAGCCAAGAACGGCAGGGGTATGGCTACACCTTC
TRBV5-1	-	TRBJ1-3	many	CASSPARSSGNTIYF	TGCGCCAGCAGCCCCGCAAGGAGCTCTGGAAACACCATATATTTT
TRBV20-1	-	TRBJ2-5	many	CSALQGIVETQYF	TGCAGTGCCCTACAGGGAATCGTAGAGACCCAGTACTTC
TRBV7-2	-	TRBJ1-2	many	CASSSGTYDGYTF	TGTGCCAGCAGCTCCGGGACTTACGATGGCTACACCTTC
TRBV7-2	-	TRBJ1-1	many	CASSAGLAGRTEAFF	TGTGCCAGCAGCGCAGGGTTGGCGGGGCGGACTGAAGCTTTCTTT
TRBV28	-	TRBJ2-7	few	CASQAGGATYEQYF	TGTGCCAGCCAGGCAGGCGGGGCGACCTACGAGCAGTACTTC
TRBV29-1	-	TRBJ2-1	few	CSVGLLPFNEQFF	TGCAGCGTTGGCCTTCTGCCTTTCAATGAGCAGTTCTTC
TRBV27	-	TRBJ2-4	many	CASSLWYGDLAKNIQYF	TGTGCCAGCAGTTTATGGTACGGGGATCTAGCCAAAAACATTCAGTACTTC
TRBV3-1	TRBD1	TRBJ2-6	many	CASSRGQGLSGANVLTF	TGTGCCAGCAGCCGGGGACAGGGATTGTCTGGGGCCAACGTCCTGACTTTC